This T cell receptor beta chain is drawn from a study of Ad26.COV2.S vaccination and SARS-CoV-2 variants. Findings of the study overall: The authors reported substantial breadth in spike-specific CD8+ and CD4+ T cell responses after vaccination.

As concerns this clone: What it binds is not known.

Treatment described: around 19 received Ad26.COV2.S at low or high dose, single or two shots; several received placebo; per-sample allocation not given. On day 63 after the first injection, vaccine and placebo recipients gave samples. Trimming pared 1 base from V and 0 bases from J, leaving 10 bases between. Per the germline V gene, CDR1 is LNHDA and CDR2 is SQIVND (reference sequence). CDR3 length: 17 residues. Measured with immunoSEQ multiplex PCR; TCRdb has only the in-frame clones, and not every one. The top ten hold about 1.7% of the sample, which has a few hundred thousand clones, about 92% seen once.

This receptor was identified in a person aged 18-65 years who received the Ad26.COV2.S COVID-19 vaccine or a placebo. This sample comprised peripheral blood, obtained in a trial of Ad26.COV2.S vaccine versus placebo. The V call is TRBV19, the J call TRBJ1-6; no definite D call. This chain's CDR3 is CASSIVPGGSYNSPLHF. CDR3 sequence (DNA): TGTGCCAGTAGTATAGTCCCAGGCGGCTCCTATAATTCACCCCTCCACTTT.